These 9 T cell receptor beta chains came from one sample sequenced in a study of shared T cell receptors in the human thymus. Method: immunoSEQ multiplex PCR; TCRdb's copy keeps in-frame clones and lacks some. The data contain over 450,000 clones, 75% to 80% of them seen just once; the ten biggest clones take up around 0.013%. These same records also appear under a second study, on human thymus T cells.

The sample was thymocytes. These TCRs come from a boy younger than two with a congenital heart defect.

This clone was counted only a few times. CDR3 coding DNA: TGTGCCAGCAGAACAGGGGCACGCTTTTTCCAGAACGAGCAGTACTTC. It codes for CASRTGARFFQNEQYF. V usage is TRBV2 and J usage is TRBJ2-7, with 7 bases lining up with TRBD1. CDR3 length equals 16 residues. V lost 6 bases and J lost 5; bases outside the gene matches: 16. Germline V lookup: CDR1 SNHLY, CDR2 FYNNEI. Complete variable domain (other parts from reference TRBV2 and TRBJ2-7): EPEVTQTPSHQVTQMGQEVILRCVPISNHLYFYWYRQILGQKVEFLVSFYNNEISEKSEIFDDQFSVERPDGSNFTLKIRSTKLEDSAMYFCASRTGARFFQNEQYFGPGTRLTVT.

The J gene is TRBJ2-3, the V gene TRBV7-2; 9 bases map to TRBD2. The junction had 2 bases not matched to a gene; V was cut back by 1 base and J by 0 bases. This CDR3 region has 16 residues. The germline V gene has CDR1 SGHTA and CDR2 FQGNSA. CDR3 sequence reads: CASSLVTSGSTDTQYF. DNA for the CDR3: TGTGCCAGCAGCTTAGTAACTAGCGGGAGCACAGATACGCAGTATTTT. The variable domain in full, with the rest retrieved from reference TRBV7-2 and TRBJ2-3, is GAGVSQSPSNKVTEKGKDVELRCDPISGHTALYWYRQSLGQGLEFLIYFQGNSAPDKSGLPSDRFSAERTGGSVSTLTIQRTQQEDSAVYLCASSLVTSGSTDTQYFGPGTRLTVL.

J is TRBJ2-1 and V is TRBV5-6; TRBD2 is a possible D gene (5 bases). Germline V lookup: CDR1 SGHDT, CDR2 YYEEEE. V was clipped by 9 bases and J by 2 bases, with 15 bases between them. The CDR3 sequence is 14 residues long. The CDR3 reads CATMGSPPYNEQFF. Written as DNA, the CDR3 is TGTGCCACTATGGGGAGCCCCCCCTACAATGAGCAGTTCTTC. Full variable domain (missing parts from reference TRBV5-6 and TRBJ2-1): DAGVTQSPTHLIKTRGQQVTLRCSPKSGHDTVSWYQQALGQGPQFIFQYYEEEERQRGNFPDRFSGHQFPNYSSELNVNALLLGDSALYLCATMGSPPYNEQFFGPGTRLTVL.

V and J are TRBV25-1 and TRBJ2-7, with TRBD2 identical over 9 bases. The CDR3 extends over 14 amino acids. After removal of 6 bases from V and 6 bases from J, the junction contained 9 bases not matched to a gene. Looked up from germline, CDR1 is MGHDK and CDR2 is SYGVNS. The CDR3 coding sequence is TGTGCCAGCAGGGGGGCGGGAGGGCCTAGCGAGCAGTACTTC. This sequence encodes CASRGAGGPSEQYF.

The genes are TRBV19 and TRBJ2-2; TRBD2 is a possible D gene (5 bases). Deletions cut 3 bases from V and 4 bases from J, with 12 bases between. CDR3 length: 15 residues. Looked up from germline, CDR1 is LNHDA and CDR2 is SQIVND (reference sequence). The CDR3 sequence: CASSMRPAGTGELFF. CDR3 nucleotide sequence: TGTGCCAGTAGTATGCGGCCGGCGGGCACCGGGGAGCTGTTTTTT.

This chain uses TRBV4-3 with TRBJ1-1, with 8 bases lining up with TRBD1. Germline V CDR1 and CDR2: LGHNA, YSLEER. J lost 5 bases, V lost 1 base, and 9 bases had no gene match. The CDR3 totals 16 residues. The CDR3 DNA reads TGCGCCAGCAGCCAAGTTCCGGACAGGGAGGGTACTGAAGCTTTCTTT. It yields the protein CASSQVPDREGTEAFF.

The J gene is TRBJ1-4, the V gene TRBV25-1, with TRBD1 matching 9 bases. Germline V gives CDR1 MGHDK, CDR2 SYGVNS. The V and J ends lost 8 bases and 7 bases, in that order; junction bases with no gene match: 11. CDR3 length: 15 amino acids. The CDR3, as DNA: TGTGCCAGCGGTATCCCGGGACAGGGAACTGAAAAACTGTTTTTT. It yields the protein CASGIPGQGTEKLFF.

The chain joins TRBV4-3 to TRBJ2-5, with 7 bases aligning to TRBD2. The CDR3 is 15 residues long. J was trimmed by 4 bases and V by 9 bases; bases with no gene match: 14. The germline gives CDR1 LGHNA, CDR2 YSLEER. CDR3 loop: CASPRDGRGGETQYF. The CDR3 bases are TGCGCCAGTCCACGGGATGGGAGGGGAGGAGAGACCCAGTACTTC.

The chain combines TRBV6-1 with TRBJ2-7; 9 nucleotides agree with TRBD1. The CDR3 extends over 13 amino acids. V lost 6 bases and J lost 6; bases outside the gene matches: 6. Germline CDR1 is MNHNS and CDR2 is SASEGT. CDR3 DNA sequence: TGTGCCAGCAGCACAGGGGGCGCGGGCGAGCAGTACTTC. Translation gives CASSTGGAGEQYF.